This T cell receptor beta chain comes out of a study of T cells in Graves' hyperthyroidism and ophthalmopathy (dated by TCRdb to the late 2010s). About the investigation overall: Peripheral blood samples were taken at initial diagnosis, before any treatment was given. Prospective prediction of ophthalmopathy was tested in an independent validation cohort consisting of 18 hyperthyroidism patients and some 15 patients who later progressed to ophthalmopathy. TCR V-J signatures able to tell the groups apart were searched for in a discovery cohort of approximately 95 patients, of whom 43 had Graves' ophthalmopathy and roughly 59 had stable Graves' hyperthyroidism. For training and testing, the approximately 92 patients in the discovery cohort were randomly divided in a 7:3 ratio. The paper describes TCR Vbeta CDR3 sequencing of fewer than 150 peripheral blood samples, made up of about 40 ophthalmopathy patients, roughly 80 hyperthyroidism patients and roughly 17 progressor patients. In several Graves' hyperthyroidism patients, the study also compared T-cell repertoires from thyroid tissue with T-cell repertoires from blood. Once sampling was done, hyperthyroidism patients were given methimazole at a starting dose of 30 mg daily, whereas ophthalmopathy patients were given high-dose intravenous methylprednisolone.

V is reduced by 2 bases and J by 2 bases, leaving a spacing of 10 bases between them. Per the germline V gene (reference sequence), GTSNPN is the CDR1 and SVGIG is the CDR2. The CDR3 sequence holds 13 residues, the cysteine and phenylalanine included. The entry retains the CDR3 DNA only, 39 bases that are in frame from base 1. As regards this clonotype: Its specific antigen is unknown. Base quality data are lacking; no much larger clone is found one base away.

Graves' hyperthyroidism was defined as stable when no progression to ophthalmopathy occurred over 18 months of follow-up. Hyperthyroidism patients were aged 18 to 65 years and newly diagnosed, with disease duration of less than 2 months. Patients with uncontrolled infections, other autoimmune diseases, pregnancy or lactation were excluded. Diagnoses were based on clinical symptoms, serum thyroxine and TRAb, thyroid ultrasound and orbital computed tomography. PBMCs were isolated from about 9.2 ml of fresh peripheral blood by Ficoll-Paque density gradient centrifugation. Total RNA was extracted using Trizol reagent, and RNA quality was assessed on an Agilent 2100 Bioanalyzer. The full study reports these points: No statistical method was used to fix the sample size in advance, and group allocation was not hidden from the investigators. During validation, the model predicted progression to ophthalmopathy a median of approximately 7 months ahead of onset, with approximately 70% sensitivity and 72.22% specificity. A 13 V-J signature model separated ophthalmopathy from stable hyperthyroidism, with over 85% sensitivity and around 84% specificity in cross-validation and 80%/75% in testing. Most expanded thyroid clonotypes (frequency above 0.001) were also detected in blood, a finding suggesting that blood repertoires may reflect thyroid immune responses.

The TCR beta CDR3 regions were amplified from RNA transcripts. A first-round RT-PCR of the TCR CDR3 used the HTBI primer set with the Qiagen OneStep RT-PCR kit. The libraries were constructed in a second round of multiplex PCR and then size-selected and purified. Libraries were sequenced paired-end with 100 bp reads on an Illumina HiSeq2000. On the study's bioinformatics: SOAPnuke was used to process the raw data, removing reads that contained adapters or uncalled bases, had a mean Phred below 15, or lacked an exact match to the constant primer or identifier. COPE v1.2.5 was used to merge high-quality paired reads, and clonotypes were defined as unique nucleotide sequences. MiTCR v1.1 was used to align the clonotypes against IMGT TRBV, TRBD and TRBJ reference segments. Only V-J combinations with frequency above 0.0001, covering approximately 99% of repertoires, were analysed. The TCS score was defined as F50 (clonal expansion) divided by E x V (chaos), with BLOSUM62-based TCRdist calculated between CDR3 peptides within each V-J. Welch's t-statistics and random forest reduced 500 to 550 V-J features to about 12, which were used in a naive Bayes classifier (R e1071). TCRdb reprocessing: public reads trimmed at Q25 with fastp, clones called with MiXCR, in-frame beta chains kept. Each record represents a unique CDR3 protein, reported with the most common genes and DNA among its rows. TCRdb's processing, not the study's, gives the V and J calls here. For this sample the table gives about 300,000 distinct CDR3 sequences, of which 15% to 20% were detected only once. The ten largest clones take up around a third of the sample.

The source material was blood. The chain joins TRBV30 to TRBJ2-7, with the D gene uncertain. The TCR sequence derives from a man in his thirties or forties with Graves' hyperthyroidism. The DNA is as follows: TGTGCCTGGAGTACCACAGCAACCTACGAGCAGTACTTC. This translates into CAWSTTATYEQYF.